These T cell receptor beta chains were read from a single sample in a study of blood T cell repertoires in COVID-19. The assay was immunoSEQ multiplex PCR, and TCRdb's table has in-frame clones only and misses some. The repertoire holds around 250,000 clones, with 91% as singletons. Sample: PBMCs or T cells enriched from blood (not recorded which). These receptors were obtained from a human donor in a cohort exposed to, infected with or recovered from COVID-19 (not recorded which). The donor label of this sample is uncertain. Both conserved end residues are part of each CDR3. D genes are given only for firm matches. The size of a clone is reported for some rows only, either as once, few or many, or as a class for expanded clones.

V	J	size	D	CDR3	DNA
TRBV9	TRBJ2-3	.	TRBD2	CASSVGSGGSTDTQYF	TGTGCCAGCAGCGTAGGTAGCGGGGGATCCACAGATACGCAGTATTTT
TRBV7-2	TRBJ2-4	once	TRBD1	CASSLSVTGTGIQYF	TGTGCCAGCAGCCTATCCGTTACCGGGACAGGCATTCAGTACTTC
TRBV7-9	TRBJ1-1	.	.	CASSPLQGAMNTEAFF	TGTGCCAGCAGCCCCCTACAGGGAGCCATGAACACTGAAGCTTTCTTT
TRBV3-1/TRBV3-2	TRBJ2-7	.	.	CASSQRYEQYF	TGTGCCAGCAGCCAACGCTACGAGCAGTACTTC
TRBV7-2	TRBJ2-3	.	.	CASSAYTDTQYF	TGTGCCAGCAGCGCGTACACAGATACGCAGTATTTT
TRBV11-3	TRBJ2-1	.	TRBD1	CASSLPGTAYNEQFF	TGTGCCAGCAGCTTACCAGGGACAGCATACAATGAGCAGTTCTTC
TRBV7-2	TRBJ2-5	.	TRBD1	CASSRNGQAETQYF	TGTGCCAGCAGCCGCAATGGACAGGCAGAGACCCAGTACTTC
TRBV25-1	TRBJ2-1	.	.	CASSDGGLMDEQFF	TGTGCCAGCAGTGACGGGGGGCTTATGGATGAGCAGTTCTTC
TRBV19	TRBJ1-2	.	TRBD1	CASSPDRGISYGYTF	TGTGCCAGTAGTCCGGACAGGGGAATTAGCTATGGCTACACCTTC
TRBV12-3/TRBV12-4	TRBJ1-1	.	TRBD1	CASNRGVNTEAFF	TGTGCCAGTAACAGGGGCGTGAACACTGAAGCTTTCTTT
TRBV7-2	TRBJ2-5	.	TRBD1	CASSFGGQGAKTQYF	TGTGCCAGCAGCTTCGGGGGACAGGGGGCGAAGACCCAGTACTTC
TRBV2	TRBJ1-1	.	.	CASIVDWNTEAFF	TGTGCCAGCATAGTGGACTGGAACACTGAAGCTTTCTTT
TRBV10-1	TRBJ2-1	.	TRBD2	CANLETSGGIHEQFF	TGCGCCAACCTTGAAACTAGCGGGGGGATCCATGAGCAGTTCTTC
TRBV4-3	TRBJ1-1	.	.	CASSQVPGGANTEAFF	TGCGCCAGCAGCCAAGTTCCCGGCGGTGCGAACACTGAAGCTTTCTTT
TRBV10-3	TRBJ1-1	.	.	CAVQRQPRGNTEAFF	TGTGCCGTTCAAAGGCAACCAAGGGGGAACACTGAAGCTTTCTTT
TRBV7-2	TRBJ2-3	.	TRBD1	CASSSDRGRTDTQYF	TGTGCCAGCAGCTCTGACAGGGGGCGCACAGATACGCAGTATTTT
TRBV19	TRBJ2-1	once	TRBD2	CASSSRGSGGGEQFF	TGTGCCAGTAGTTCCCGGGGTAGCGGGGGGGGTGAGCAGTTCTTC
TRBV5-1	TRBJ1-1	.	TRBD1	CASSPGQGATEAFF	TGCGCCAGCAGCCCGGGACAGGGGGCCACTGAAGCTTTCTTT
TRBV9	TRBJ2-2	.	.	CASSVEQTTGELFF	TGTGCCAGCAGCGTAGAACAAACCACCGGGGAGCTGTTTTTT
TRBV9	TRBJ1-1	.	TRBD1	CASSREQGAFSGAFF	TGTGCCAGCAGTCGCGAACAGGGGGCTTTTAGCGGAGCTTTCTTT
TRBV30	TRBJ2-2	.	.	CAWSDTGELFF	TGTGCCTGGAGCGACACCGGGGAGCTGTTTTTT
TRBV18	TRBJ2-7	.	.	CASSPGGQPEQYF	TGTGCCAGCTCACCGGGGGGACAGCCCGAGCAGTACTTC
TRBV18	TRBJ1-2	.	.	CASSPKEVHGYTF	TGTGCCAGCTCACCAAAAGAGGTCCATGGCTACACCTTC
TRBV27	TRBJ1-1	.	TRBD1	CASSRGTGALNTEAFF	TGTGCCAGCAGCCGCGGCACAGGGGCCCTGAACACTGAAGCTTTCTTT
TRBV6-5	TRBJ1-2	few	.	CASSYAQAYGYTF	TGTGCCAGCAGTTACGCGCAGGCCTATGGCTACACCTTC
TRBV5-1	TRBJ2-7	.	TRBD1	CASSLVSDRANEQYF	TGCGCCAGCAGCTTGGTTTCCGACAGGGCGAACGAGCAGTACTTC
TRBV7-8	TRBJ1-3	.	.	CASSGRFSGNTIYF	TGTGCCAGCAGCGGCAGGTTCTCTGGAAACACCATATATTTT
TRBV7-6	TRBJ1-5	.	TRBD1	CASSPSTGDGQPQHF	TGTGCCAGCAGCCCATCAACAGGGGATGGTCAGCCCCAGCATTTT
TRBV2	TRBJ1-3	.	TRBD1	CASSGTGRNTIYF	TGTGCCAGCAGCGGGACAGGTAGAAACACCATATATTTT
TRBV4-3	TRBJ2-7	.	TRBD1	CASSPTGGAIDEQYF	TGCGCCAGCAGCCCGACAGGGGGCGCGATAGACGAGCAGTACTTC
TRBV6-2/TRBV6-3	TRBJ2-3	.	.	CASSPWTGTDTQYF	TGTGCCAGCAGTCCCTGGACAGGCACAGATACGCAGTATTTT
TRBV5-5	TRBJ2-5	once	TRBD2	CASSLGLAGVLETQYF	TGTGCCAGCAGCTTGGGACTAGCGGGGGTTCTTGAGACCCAGTACTTC
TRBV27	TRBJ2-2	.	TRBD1	CASRPRGTGNTGELFF	TGTGCCAGTCGACCCCGCGGGACAGGGAACACCGGGGAGCTGTTTTTT
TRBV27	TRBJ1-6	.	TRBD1	CASGQGQGVRSPLHF	TGTGCCAGCGGCCAAGGACAGGGGGTCAGGTCACCCCTCCACTTT
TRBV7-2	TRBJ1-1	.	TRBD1	CASSWTGTGTEAFF	TGTGCCAGCAGCTGGACCGGGACAGGGACTGAAGCTTTCTTT
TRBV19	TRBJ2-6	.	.	CASKQSGSGANVLTF	TGTGCCAGTAAACAAAGCGGATCTGGGGCCAACGTCCTGACTTTC
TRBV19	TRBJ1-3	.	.	CASRAQADSGNTIYF	TGTGCCAGTAGGGCACAGGCAGACTCTGGAAACACCATATATTTT
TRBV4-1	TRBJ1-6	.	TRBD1	CASSQSTGTANSPLHF	TGCGCCAGCAGCCAGAGTACCGGGACAGCCAATTCACCCCTCCACTTT
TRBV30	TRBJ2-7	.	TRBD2	CAWSVEVAGASSYEQYF	TGTGCCTGGAGTGTAGAAGTAGCGGGGGCCTCAAGCTACGAGCAGTACTTC
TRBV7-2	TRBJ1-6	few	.	CASSLERGGSFNSPLHF	TGTGCCAGCAGCTTAGAAAGAGGTGGCAGTTTTAATTCACCCCTCCACTTT
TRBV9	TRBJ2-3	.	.	CASSVAVGGASLDTQYF	TGTGCCAGCAGCGTAGCCGTGGGGGGGGCGTCGCTGGATACGCAGTATTTT
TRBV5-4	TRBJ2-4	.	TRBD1	CASSLARTGRRWAKNIQYF	TGTGCCAGCAGCTTGGCAAGGACAGGGAGGCGTTGGGCCAAAAACATTCAGTACTTC
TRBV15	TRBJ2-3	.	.	CATSRDGGLTDTQYF	TGTGCCACCAGCAGAGACGGGGGACTCACAGATACGCAGTATTTT
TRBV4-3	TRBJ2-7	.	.	CASSQDASNYEQYF	TGCGCCAGCAGCCAAGATGCCTCTAATTACGAGCAGTACTTC
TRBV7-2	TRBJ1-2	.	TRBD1	CASSGTGGDYGYTF	TGTGCCAGCAGCGGAACAGGGGGGGACTATGGCTACACCTTC
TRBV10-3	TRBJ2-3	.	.	CAISEPLDVSDTQYF	TGTGCCATCAGTGAGCCACTAGATGTGTCAGATACGCAGTATTTT
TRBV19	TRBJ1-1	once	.	CASSIGEVEAFF	TGTGCCAGTAGTATAGGCGAAGTTGAAGCTTTCTTT
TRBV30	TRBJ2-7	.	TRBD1	CAWRGPGQGIYEQYF	TGTGCCTGGAGGGGGCCGGGACAGGGGATATACGAGCAGTACTTC
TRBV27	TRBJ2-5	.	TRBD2	CASSTSGGGKTQYF	TGTGCCAGCAGTACTAGCGGGGGGGGAAAGACCCAGTACTTC